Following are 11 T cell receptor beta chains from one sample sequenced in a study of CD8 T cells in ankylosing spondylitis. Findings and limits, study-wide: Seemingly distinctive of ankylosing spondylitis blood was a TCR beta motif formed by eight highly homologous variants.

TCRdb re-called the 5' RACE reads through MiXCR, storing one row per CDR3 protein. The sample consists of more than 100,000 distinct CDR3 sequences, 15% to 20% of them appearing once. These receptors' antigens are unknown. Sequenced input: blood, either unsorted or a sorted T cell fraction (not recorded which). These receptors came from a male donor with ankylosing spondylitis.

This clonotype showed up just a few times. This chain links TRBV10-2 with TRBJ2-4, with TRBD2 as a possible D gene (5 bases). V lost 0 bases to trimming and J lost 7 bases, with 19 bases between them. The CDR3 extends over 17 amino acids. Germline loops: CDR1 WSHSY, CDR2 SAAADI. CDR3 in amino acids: CASSESRELAVWNIQYF. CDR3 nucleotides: TGCGCCAGCAGTGAGTCGAGGGAGTTGGCGGTGTGGAACATTCAGTACTTC.

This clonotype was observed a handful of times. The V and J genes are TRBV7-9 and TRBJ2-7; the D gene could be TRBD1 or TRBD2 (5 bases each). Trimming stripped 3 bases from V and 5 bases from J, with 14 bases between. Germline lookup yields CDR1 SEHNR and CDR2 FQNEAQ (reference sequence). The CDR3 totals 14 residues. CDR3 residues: CASSFRAGTNEQYF. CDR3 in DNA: TGTGCCAGCAGCTTTCGCGCCGGGACCAACGAGCAGTACTTC.

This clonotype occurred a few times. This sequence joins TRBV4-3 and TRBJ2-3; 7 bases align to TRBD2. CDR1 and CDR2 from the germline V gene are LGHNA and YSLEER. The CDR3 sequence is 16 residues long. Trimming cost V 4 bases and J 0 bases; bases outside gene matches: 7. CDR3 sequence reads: CASSPTSGASTDTQYF. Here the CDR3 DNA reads TGCGCCAGCAGCCCGACAAGCGGGGCTAGCACAGATACGCAGTATTTT.

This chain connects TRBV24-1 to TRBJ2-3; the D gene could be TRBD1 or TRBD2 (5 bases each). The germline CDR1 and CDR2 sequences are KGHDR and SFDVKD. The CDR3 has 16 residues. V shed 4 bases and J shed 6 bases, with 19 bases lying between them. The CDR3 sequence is CATSDSRDGVLDTQYF. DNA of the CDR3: TGTGCCACCAGTGACTCCCGGGACGGTGTGTTGGATACGCAGTATTTT.

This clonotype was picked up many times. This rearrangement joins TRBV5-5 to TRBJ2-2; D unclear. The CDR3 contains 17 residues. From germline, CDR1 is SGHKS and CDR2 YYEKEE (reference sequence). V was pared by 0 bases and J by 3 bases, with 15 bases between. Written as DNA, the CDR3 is TGTGCCAGCAGCTTGGAGACTTCCCGAGGTTACACCGGGGAGCTGTTTTTT. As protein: CASSLETSRGYTGELFF. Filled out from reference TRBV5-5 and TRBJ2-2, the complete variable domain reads DAGVTQSPTHLIKTRGQQVTLRCSPISGHKSVSWYQQVLGQGPQFIFQYYEKEERGRGNFPDRFSARQFPNYSSELNVNALLLGDSALYLCASSLETSRGYTGELFFGEGSRLTVL.

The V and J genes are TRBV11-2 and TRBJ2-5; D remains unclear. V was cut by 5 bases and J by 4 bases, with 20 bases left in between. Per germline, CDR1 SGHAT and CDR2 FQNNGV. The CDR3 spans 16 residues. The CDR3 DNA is TGTGCCAGCAGCCACGGACCTAGATCAAGGGTAGAGACCCAGTACTTC. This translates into CASSHGPRSRVETQYF.

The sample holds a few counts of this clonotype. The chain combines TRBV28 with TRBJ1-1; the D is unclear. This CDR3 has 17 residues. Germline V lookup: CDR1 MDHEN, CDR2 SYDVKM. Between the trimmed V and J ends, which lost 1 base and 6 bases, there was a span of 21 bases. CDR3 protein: CASSLLSPRTVYPEAFF. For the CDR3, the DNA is TGTGCCAGCAGTTTATTATCCCCCAGGACCGTTTACCCTGAAGCTTTCTTT.

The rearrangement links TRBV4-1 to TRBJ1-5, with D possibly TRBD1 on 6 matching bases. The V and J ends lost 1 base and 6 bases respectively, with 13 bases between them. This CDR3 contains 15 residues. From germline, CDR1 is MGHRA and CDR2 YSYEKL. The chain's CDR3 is CASSQGQGLGQPQHF. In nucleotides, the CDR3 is TGCGCCAGCAGCCAAGGCCAGGGGCTCGGTCAGCCCCAGCATTTT.

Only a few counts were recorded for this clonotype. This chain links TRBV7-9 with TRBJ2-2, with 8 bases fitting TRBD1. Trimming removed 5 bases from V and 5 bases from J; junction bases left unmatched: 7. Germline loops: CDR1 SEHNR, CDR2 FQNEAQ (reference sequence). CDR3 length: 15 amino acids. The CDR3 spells CASSADRGSTGELFF. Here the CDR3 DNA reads TGTGCCAGCAGCGCTGACAGGGGATCAACCGGGGAGCTGTTTTTT.

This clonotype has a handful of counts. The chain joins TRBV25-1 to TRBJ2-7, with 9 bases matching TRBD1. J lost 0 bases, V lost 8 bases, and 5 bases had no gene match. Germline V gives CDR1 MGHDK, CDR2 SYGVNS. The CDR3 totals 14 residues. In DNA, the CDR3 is TGTGCCAGCGGCCGGGACAGGGTCTCCTACGAGCAGTACTTC. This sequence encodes CASGRDRVSYEQYF.

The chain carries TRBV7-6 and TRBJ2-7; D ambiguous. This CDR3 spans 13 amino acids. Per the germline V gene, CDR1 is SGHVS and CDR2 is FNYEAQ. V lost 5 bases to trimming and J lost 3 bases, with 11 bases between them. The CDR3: CASSLSEDYEQYF. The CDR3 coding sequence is TGTGCCAGCAGCCTCAGTGAAGACTACGAGCAGTACTTC.